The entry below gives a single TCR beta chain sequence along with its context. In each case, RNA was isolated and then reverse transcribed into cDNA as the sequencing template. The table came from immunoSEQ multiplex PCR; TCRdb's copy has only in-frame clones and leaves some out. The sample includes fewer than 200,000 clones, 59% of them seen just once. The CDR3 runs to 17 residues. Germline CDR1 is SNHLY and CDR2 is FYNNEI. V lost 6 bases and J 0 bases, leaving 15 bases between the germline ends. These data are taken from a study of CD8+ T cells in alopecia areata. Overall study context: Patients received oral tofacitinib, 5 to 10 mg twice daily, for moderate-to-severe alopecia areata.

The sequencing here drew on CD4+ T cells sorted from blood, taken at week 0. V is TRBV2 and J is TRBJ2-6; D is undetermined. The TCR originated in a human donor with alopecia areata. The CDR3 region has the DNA TGTGCCAGCAGGGCTTTTTCCGGGCGCTCTGGGGCCAACGTCCTGACTTTC. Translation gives CASRAFSGRSGANVLTF.